A single sample is the source of the 10 T cell receptor beta chains below, sequenced in a study of cytomegalovirus exposure and HLA in healthy donors. The PCR was carried out with 60 Vbeta primers and 13 Jbeta primers. TCRdb keeps only in-frame clones here, not all; method: immunoSEQ multiplex PCR. The sample has 150,000 to 200,000 clones, roughly four fifths seen once. Sequenced material: PBMCs. Receptor source: a man in his forties or fifties in good health and CMV-seropositive.

The chain is built from TRBV5-1 and TRBJ2-3; the match to TRBD2 covers 9 bases. Germline V lookup: CDR1 SGHRS, CDR2 YFSETQ. CDR3 size: 16 residues. The V segment lost 3 bases and the J segment 2 bases; nucleotides outside the gene matches: 7. The DNA of the CDR3 is TGCGCCAGCAGCTCCAGCGGGGGGCCCTTCACAGATACGCAGTATTTT. Its protein is CASSSSGGPFTDTQYF.

This chain uses TRBV19 with TRBJ2-1, with D possibly matching TRBD2 (6 bases). Germline values: CDR1 LNHDA, CDR2 SQIVND (reference sequence). V lost 3 bases and J 6 bases, leaving 6 bases between the germline ends. The CDR3 is made up of 12 amino acids. As DNA, the CDR3 is TGTGCCAGTAGTATGGGGGGCAATGAGCAGTTCTTC. This encodes CASSMGGNEQFF. The whole variable domain, remainder taken from reference TRBV19 and TRBJ2-1, is DGGITQSPKYLFRKEGQNVTLSCEQNLNHDAMYWYRQDPGQGLRLIYYSQIVNDFQKGDIAEGYSVSREKKESFPLTVTSAQKNPTAFYLCASSMGGNEQFFGPGTRLTVL.

About this clone: The germline gene is not matched at one end of the junction; a read error may be the cause. The CDR3 sequence: CASSRDRGFGTEASF. The CDR3 region has the DNA TGTGCCAGCAGCCGGGACAGGGGGTTTGGCACTGAAGCTTCCTTT. The chain couples TRBV7-2 to TRBJ1-1; 11 bases fit TRBD1. CDR1 and CDR2 (germline): SGHTA, FQGNSA. This CDR3 is 15 amino acids long.

The chain uses TRBV27 and TRBJ1-1; TRBD1 might be the D (6 bases). The length of the CDR3 is 12 residues. V was shortened by 3 bases and J by 8 bases, with 10 bases between the two germline ends. Germline CDR1 and CDR2: MNHEY and SMNVEV (reference sequence). CDR3 nucleotides: TGTGCCAGCAGTTTCCCTACAGGGGAAGCTTTCTTT. It specifies CASSFPTGEAFF.

This chain joins TRBV29-1 and TRBJ2-1; TRBD1 aligns across 8 bases. CDR3 length: 15 amino acids. Germline V lookup: CDR1 SQVTM, CDR2 ANQGSEA. With V trimmed by 5 bases and J by 3 bases, 9 bases remained unmatched. The CDR3 reads CSVPTGAYRYNEQFF. CDR3 nucleotide sequence: TGCAGCGTTCCGACAGGGGCGTACCGCTACAATGAGCAGTTCTTC.

This rearrangement joins TRBV7-3 to TRBJ2-1; 9 bases line up with TRBD1. Germline V lookup: CDR1 SGHTA, CDR2 FQGTGA. V was clipped by 4 bases and J by 4 bases; unmatched bases: 5. The CDR3 is made up of 15 amino acids. CDR3 in amino acids: CASSWDRALYNEQFF. DNA for the CDR3: TGTGCCAGCAGCTGGGACAGGGCATTATACAATGAGCAGTTCTTC.

This clone was recorded a few times. The chain employs TRBV7-2 and TRBJ2-7, with a possible D match to TRBD1 (6 bases). The germline V and J ends were trimmed by 5 bases and 5 bases, with 22 bases remaining between them. The germline V gene encodes CDR1 SGHTA and CDR2 FQGNSA. The CDR3 sequence is 16 residues long. The CDR3 DNA sequence: TGTGCCAGCAGCCCAAGAGGGGGACGAGGGACCAACGAGCAGTACTTC. Translated, it gives CASSPRGGRGTNEQYF.

This clone was seen once. The chain recombines TRBV7-2 with TRBJ2-2; maybe TRBD2 (5 bases). V lost 5 bases to trimming and J lost 7 bases, with 14 bases between them. The CDR3 extends over 14 amino acids. CDR1 is SGHTA, CDR2 FQGNSA, per germline. The CDR3 DNA reads as TGTGCCAGCAGCCTTTCCCGGGGTAGCGGGGAGCTGTTTTTT. Translation gives CASSLSRGSGELFF.

V usage is TRBV2 and J usage is TRBJ2-2; D call uncertain. Germline V gene sequence: CDR1 SNHLY, CDR2 FYNNEI. V lost 6 bases, J lost 2 bases, and 13 bases lay in between. This CDR3 comprises 15 residues. CDR3 in amino acids: CASRESRVNTGELFF. The CDR3 nucleotides read TGTGCCAGCAGGGAGAGTAGAGTCAACACCGGGGAGCTGTTTTTT. Together with reference TRBV2 and TRBJ2-2, the CDR3 gives the full variable domain: EPEVTQTPSHQVTQMGQEVILRCVPISNHLYFYWYRQILGQKVEFLVSFYNNEISEKSEIFDDQFSVERPDGSNFTLKIRSTKLEDSAMYFCASRESRVNTGELFFGEGSRLTVL.

The CDR3 coding sequence is TGCGCCAGCAGCGGCTCGACTAGCGGAGACACAGATACGCAGTATTTT. Translating it yields CASSGSTSGDTDTQYF. V and J are TRBV5-1 and TRBJ2-3; 9 bases are a match to TRBD2. The ends lost 4 bases at V and 2 bases at J; junction bases unmatched: 8. Germline lookup yields CDR1 SGHRS and CDR2 YFSETQ. The CDR3 consists of 16 residues.